This T cell receptor (beta chain) was identified during a study of Graves' ophthalmopathy and Graves' hyperthyroidism. Germline V gene sequence: CDR1 SGHAT, CDR2 FQNNGV. This CDR3 contains 17 residues. The germline V and J ends were trimmed by 5 bases and 0 bases, with 16 bases remaining between them. The authors amplified TCR beta CDR3 regions, and they did so from RNA transcripts for repertoire sequencing. The workflow started with a first-round RT-PCR run with HTBI primers and then moved on to a second-round multiplex PCR. A single record per CDR3 protein comes from TCRdb applying MiXCR to the multiplex PCR reads. The top ten hold around an eighth of the sample, which has a few hundred thousand distinct CDR3 sequences, under 20% seen once. Each donor who had ophthalmopathy showed moderate-to-severe activity, a CAS of ≥3, a NOSPECS of ≥4, and a duration under 3 months. This clonotype was counted a few times.

Material for sequencing was peripheral blood. The receptor was isolated from an adult man with Graves' ophthalmopathy. The gene calls are TRBV11-2 and TRBJ2-2; the D gene is possibly TRBD2 (6 bases). The CDR3 nucleotides are TGTGCCAGCAGCGCACCCTCGCGGGGTGCGAACACCGGGGAGCTGTTTTTT. This gives the protein CASSAPSRGANTGELFF.